This T cell receptor beta chain appears in the sequencing data of a study of T-cell memory formation after mild COVID-19. Study background: TCR clusters were mostly donor specific. Findings and caveats of the study: A second wave of clones peaked on day 37, and their SARS-CoV-2 specificity went unconfirmed.

CDR3 length equals 12 residues. Germline CDR1 and CDR2: MDHEN and SYDVKM. V lost 6 bases to trimming and J lost 7 bases, with 10 bases between them. Each CDR3 protein gets one entry after TCRdb re-called the 5' RACE reads with MiXCR. The table records under 200,000 distinct CDR3 sequences, roughly 13% of them present only once. Regarding this clonotype: As yet, its antigen is unknown.

This chain links TRBV28 with TRBJ1-5; D gene unclear. The source is a man between 18 and 29 years old who had mild COVID-19 (a few samples of this study predate the infection). Cell type and time point are not known. Specimen: PBMCs or a T cell subset sorted from them (not recorded which). CDR3 sequence: CASSSTLQPQHF. CDR3 DNA sequence: TGTGCCAGCAGCTCCACATTGCAGCCCCAGCATTTT.